These 27 T cell receptor beta chains share one sample of origin, sequenced in a study of blood T cell repertoires in COVID-19. Clones were sequenced by immunoSEQ multiplex PCR, and TCRdb holds only the in-frame ones, with some missing. The sample consists of 75,000 to 95,000 clones, approximately 90% of them appearing once. The sample consisted of peripheral blood. The receptors were sampled from a woman aged 55-69 years with COVID-19, enrolled during active disease.

The V gene is TRBV6-2 or TRBV6-3, the J gene TRBJ2-3, with 8 bases matching TRBD2. V was pared by 2 bases and J by 4 bases, with 5 bases of the junction left unmatched. The CDR3 extends over 15 amino acids. Germline V lookup: CDR1 MNHEY, CDR2 SVGEGT. CDR3 bases: TGTGCCAGCAGTTACGTCGGGGGGGCTGCAGATACGCAGTATTTT. Protein sequence: CASSYVGGAADTQYF.

The chain links TRBV30 to TRBJ1-1, with D tentatively TRBD1 (6 bases). CDR1 is GTSNPN, CDR2 SVGIG, per germline (reference sequence). CDR3 length: 13 amino acids. The ends were cut back, 2 bases at V and 4 bases at J, with 11 bases in the middle. CDR3 sequence (DNA): TGTGCCTGGAGTTTTCAGGGGACCACTGAAGCTTTCTTT. Translated, it gives CAWSFQGTTEAFF. The variable domain in full, completed from reference TRBV30 and TRBJ1-1, reads SQTIHQWPATLVQPVGSPLSLECTVEGTSNPNLYWYRQAAGRGLQLLFYSVGIGQISSEVPQNLSASRPQDRQFILSSKKLLLSDSGFYLCAWSFQGTTEAFFGQGTRLTVV.

V usage is TRBV5-1 and J usage is TRBJ2-3; D gene uncertain. Germline V lookup: CDR1 SGHRS, CDR2 YFSETQ. Trimming cost V 0 bases and J 1 base, with 12 bases left between them. The CDR3 runs 16 residues. The CDR3, as DNA: TGCGCCAGCAGCTTGGCCCTCTCACAACGCACAGATACGCAGTATTTT. Amino acids: CASSLALSQRTDTQYF.

The chain employs TRBV7-8 and TRBJ2-3; TRBD2 aligns across 12 bases. Germline-derived CDR1 and CDR2 are SGHVS and FQNEAQ. After removal of 5 bases from V and 3 bases from J, the junction contained 6 bases not matched to a gene. The CDR3 is 16 residues long. The DNA for the CDR3 is TGTGCCAGCAGCCCTAGCGGGGGGGCGGGAACAGATACGCAGTATTTT. Protein product: CASSPSGGAGTDTQYF.

V and J are TRBV18 and TRBJ1-5; tentative D call: TRBD1 (6 bases). Trimming took off 6 bases at V and 5 bases at J, with 14 bases between the two ends. The germline CDR1 and CDR2 sequences are KGHSH and LQKENI. This CDR3 spans 14 amino acids. In DNA form, the CDR3 reads TGTGCCAGCTCCGGCGGGGGGCTGGATCAGCCCCAGCATTTT. This translates into CASSGGGLDQPQHF. The variable domain in full, with the rest retrieved from reference TRBV18 and TRBJ1-5, is NAGVMQNPRHLVRRRGQEARLRCSPMKGHSHVYWYRQLPEEGLKFMVYLQKENIIDESGMPKERFSAEFPKEGPSILRIQQVVRGDSAAYFCASSGGGLDQPQHFGDGTRLSIL.

This clone was observed a few times. V is TRBV21-1 and J is TRBJ1-1; the table's D gene call, TRBD1, was not cross checked with the DNA. TRBV21-1 is termed a pseudogene. This CDR3 comprises 16 residues. CDR3 loop: CASSKRQTGGGTEAFF. For the CDR3, the DNA is TGTGCCAGCAGCAAACGCCAAACAGGGGGGGGCACTGAAGCTTTCTTT.

The V and J genes are TRBV12-3 or TRBV12-4 and TRBJ1-2, with D maybe TRBD1 (6 bases). This CDR3 spans 13 amino acids. Trimming removed 4 bases at V and 4 bases at J, with 10 bases between. The CDR3 sequence is CASSSQGFYGYTF. CDR3 bases: TGTGCCAGCAGTTCCCAGGGGTTCTATGGCTACACCTTC.

This clone has only one observation. J is TRBJ1-5 and V is TRBV27; D perhaps matches TRBD1 (5 bases). This CDR3 has 17 amino acids. From germline, CDR1 is MNHEY and CDR2 SMNVEV (reference sequence). With 2 bases removed from V and 2 bases from J, the gap between germline ends came to 16 bases. In nucleotides, the CDR3 is TGTGCCAGCAGTTTAAGATGGGGGGGAGTCGGCAATCAGCCCCAGCATTTT. As protein: CASSLRWGGVGNQPQHF.

CDR3 loop: CASSPGSSYEQYF. DNA for the CDR3: TGTGCCAGCAGTCCGGGGTCATCCTACGAGCAGTACTTC. The gene calls are TRBV28 and TRBJ2-7, with D possibly matching TRBD2 (5 bases). The ends were cut back, 5 bases at V and 1 base at J, with 9 bases in the middle. The CDR3 extends over 13 amino acids. Per germline, CDR1 MDHEN and CDR2 SYDVKM.

The rearrangement joins TRBV13 to TRBJ2-2; 7 bases align to TRBD1. Trimming cost V 5 bases and J 7 bases; bases outside gene matches: 13. Looked up from germline, CDR1 is PRHDT and CDR2 is FYEKMQ (reference sequence). The CDR3 loop spans 16 amino acids. CDR3 loop: CASSPHRKTGFGELFF. As DNA, the CDR3 is TGTGCCAGCAGCCCCCACAGAAAGACAGGGTTCGGGGAGCTGTTTTTT.

V and J are TRBV6-2 or TRBV6-3 and TRBJ1-2; D perhaps matches TRBD1 (6 bases). The germline V and J ends were trimmed by 1 base and 6 bases, with 12 bases remaining between them. The germline CDR1 and CDR2 sequences are MNHEY and SVGEGT. There are 14 residues in the CDR3. CDR3 sequence reads: CASSYWDKEDGYTF. CDR3 coding DNA: TGTGCCAGCAGTTACTGGGACAAGGAAGATGGCTACACCTTC.

V usage is TRBV7-9 and J usage is TRBJ2-7, with D possibly TRBD1 on 6 matching bases. Germline CDR1 SEHNR, CDR2 FQNEAQ (reference sequence). V was clipped by 7 bases and J by 3 bases, with 16 bases between them. The CDR3 loop spans 14 amino acids. CDR3: CASTLGADFYEQYF. For the CDR3, the DNA is TGTGCCAGCACCTTGGGGGCAGATTTCTACGAGCAGTACTTC.

CDR3 sequence reads: CASRFGQSSTEAFF. CDR3 coding DNA: TGTGCCAGCAGATTCGGACAATCGTCCACTGAAGCTTTCTTT. V and J are TRBV2 and TRBJ1-1; the D gene is possibly TRBD1 (5 bases). Looked up from germline, CDR1 is SNHLY and CDR2 is FYNNEI. This CDR3 is built from 14 residues. Trimming took 6 bases from V and 4 from J, leaving 15 bases between them.

This clone was detected a few times. J is TRBJ2-3 and V is TRBV30, with 9 bases matching TRBD2. Germline CDR1 and CDR2: GTSNPN and SVGIG (reference sequence). The CDR3 has 17 amino acids. The V and J ends lost 3 bases and 5 bases, in that order; junction bases with no gene match: 15. CDR3 bases: TGTGCCTGGAGGCCCACTTTTGGCGGGGGGGTTGTAGATACGCAGTATTTT. It translates to CAWRPTFGGGVVDTQYF.

The chain employs TRBV9 and TRBJ2-7, with 7 positions matching TRBD2. Germline assignment: CDR1 SGDLS and CDR2 YYNGEE. The CDR3 spans 15 residues. V was clipped by 0 bases and J by 3 bases; unmatched bases: 6. CDR3 nucleotide sequence: TGTGCCAGCAGCGTAGGACTAGCCCAGAGCTACGAGCAGTACTTC. Its protein product is CASSVGLAQSYEQYF.

V gene TRBV3-1 (or the pseudogene TRBV3-2) combines with J gene TRBJ2-2, with 8 bases fitting TRBD2. The trim removed 4 bases at V and 7 bases at J, leaving 14 bases unmatched. This CDR3 contains 17 residues. CDR1 and CDR2 from the germline V gene are LGHDT and YNNKEL (reference sequence). The CDR3 spells CASSPNPYRGGSGELFF. The DNA for the CDR3 is TGTGCCAGCAGCCCGAACCCCTACCGGGGGGGAAGCGGGGAGCTGTTTTTT.

This clone was seen a handful of times. The rearrangement links TRBV3-1 (or the pseudogene TRBV3-2) to TRBJ1-5; a possible D gene is TRBD1 (5 bases). Germline CDR1 and CDR2: LGHDT and YNNKEL (reference sequence). Between the trimmed V and J ends, which lost 1 base and 15 bases, there was a span of 22 bases. CDR3 length: 15 residues. Written as DNA, the CDR3 is TGTGCCAGCAGCCAAGGCCGAGGGAGCTGGGGGACTACGCATTTT. Amino acids: CASSQGRGSWGTTHF.

This clone has a single count. The rearrangement links TRBV6-5 to TRBJ2-5; D might be TRBD2 (6 bases). The CDR3 has 14 amino acids. Germline assignment: CDR1 MNHEY and CDR2 SVGAGI. Trimming took 2 bases from V and 2 from J, leaving 9 bases between them. In DNA, the CDR3 is TGTGCCAGCAGTTACCTGACTAGTCAAGAGACCCAGTACTTC. As protein: CASSYLTSQETQYF.

J is TRBJ2-5 and V is TRBV7-2, with 7 bases matching TRBD1. CDR3 size: 16 residues. V shed 5 bases, J shed 4 bases, and the junction held 13 bases outside the gene matches. Germline CDR1 is SGHTA and CDR2 is FQGNSA. The CDR3: CASSTDRVRFGETQYF. Here the CDR3 DNA reads TGTGCCAGCAGCACTGACAGGGTTCGGTTTGGAGAGACCCAGTACTTC.

The chain recombines TRBV19 with TRBJ1-6, with D possibly TRBD1 on 5 matching bases. CDR3 length equals 15 residues. Germline V CDR1 and CDR2: LNHDA, SQIVND (reference sequence). Between the trimmed V and J ends, which lost 3 bases and 9 bases, there was a span of 15 bases. CDR3 amino acids: CASSITDSRFSPLHF. The CDR3, as DNA: TGTGCCAGTAGTATCACCGACAGTAGGTTTTCACCCCTCCACTTT.

The V gene is TRBV18, the J gene TRBJ1-1; the D gene is possibly TRBD1 (5 bases). This CDR3 region has 14 residues. Trimming pared 2 bases from V and 5 bases from J, leaving 12 bases between. Germline-derived CDR1 and CDR2 are KGHSH and LQKENI. CDR3 nucleotide sequence: TGTGCCAGCTCACCAGACCGGGGGGGGACTGAAGCTTTCTTT. Amino acid sequence: CASSPDRGGTEAFF.

The rearrangement joins TRBV4-2 to TRBJ1-1; possibly TRBD1 for D (5 bases). The CDR3 is 14 residues long. V lost 1 base, J lost 4 bases, and 10 bases lay in between. The germline gives CDR1 LGHNA, CDR2 YNFKEQ. DNA of the CDR3: TGTGCCAGCAGCCAAGCGGGGGGGAGCACTGAAGCTTTCTTT. Encoded protein: CASSQAGGSTEAFF.

The chain uses TRBV2 and TRBJ2-5; 11 bases are a match to TRBD2. The ends lost 6 bases at V and 0 bases at J; junction bases unmatched: 15. The CDR3 is made up of 19 amino acids. Germline V lookup: CDR1 SNHLY, CDR2 FYNNEI. The CDR3 spells CASSREVAGGPLDQETQYF. DNA of the CDR3: TGTGCCAGCAGCCGAGAGGTAGCGGGGGGGCCCCTGGACCAAGAGACCCAGTACTTC.

V and J are TRBV4-2 and TRBJ1-2; D gene unclear. This CDR3 is 17 amino acids long. V dropped 0 bases and J dropped 8 bases, with 22 bases sitting between them. Germline CDR1 reads LGHNA; CDR2 reads YNFKEQ. The CDR3, as DNA: TGTGCCAGCAGCCAAGATTACGCGACGGAGGCCGAGGGAGGCTACACCTTC. Its protein product is CASSQDYATEAEGGYTF.

V and J are TRBV19 and TRBJ2-7; 14 bases fit TRBD2. The CDR3 covers 16 residues. Per the germline V gene, CDR1 is LNHDA and CDR2 is SQIVND (reference sequence). With V trimmed by 4 bases and J by 2 bases, 4 bases remained unmatched. The CDR3 region is CASSRWTSGGPYEQYF. For the CDR3, the DNA is TGTGCCAGTAGTAGATGGACTAGCGGGGGGCCCTACGAGCAGTACTTC. The full variable domain, rest sourced from reference TRBV19 and TRBJ2-7, is DGGITQSPKYLFRKEGQNVTLSCEQNLNHDAMYWYRQDPGQGLRLIYYSQIVNDFQKGDIAEGYSVSREKKESFPLTVTSAQKNPTAFYLCASSRWTSGGPYEQYFGPGTRLTVT.

The chain couples TRBV2 to TRBJ1-5, with D maybe TRBD1 (6 bases). The CDR3 has 14 residues. The germline gives CDR1 SNHLY, CDR2 FYNNEI. The V end lost 6 bases, the J end lost 4 bases, and 13 bases lay between the germline ends. CDR3 sequence (DNA): TGTGCCAGCAGCAAGGACAGACTGAATCAGCCCCAGCATTTT. As protein: CASSKDRLNQPQHF. Full variable domain (rest looked up from reference TRBV2 and TRBJ1-5): EPEVTQTPSHQVTQMGQEVILRCVPISNHLYFYWYRQILGQKVEFLVSFYNNEISEKSEIFDDQFSVERPDGSNFTLKIRSTKLEDSAMYFCASSKDRLNQPQHFGDGTRLSIL.

In DNA form, the CDR3 reads TGTGCCAGCAGTTACACCGGACAGGGCTATGGCTACACCTTC. Its protein is CASSYTGQGYGYTF. The rearrangement joins TRBV6-2 or TRBV6-3 to TRBJ1-2, with 8 bases matching TRBD1. Germline V gene lookup returns CDR1 MNHEY and CDR2 SVGEGT. Unmatched junction bases numbered 3, after V lost 2 bases and J lost 4 bases. This CDR3 has 14 amino acids.